The clone carrying this T cell receptor (beta chain) was counted between two and nine times. These data are taken from a study of blood T cell repertoires in COVID-19. Overall study context: Sample material is recorded as cDNA or gDNA derived from T cells, B-cell-depleted T cells, or PBMCs.

Clones were read by immunoSEQ multiplex PCR, and TCRdb kept only the in-frame ones, dropping some. The sample gives 150,000 to 200,000 clones, roughly nine tenths of which show up once; roughly 11% is in the top ten. The germline V gene encodes CDR1 SGHVS and CDR2 FNYEAQ. Germline trimming cut 8 bases from V and 4 bases from J; bases unmatched to any gene: 6. The CDR3 spans 15 residues. Those enrolled in Seattle joined during active infection and were followed longitudinally afterward. This TCR derives from a woman aged 55-69 years with COVID-19, enrolled during active disease. What was sequenced was peripheral blood. The gene calls are TRBV7-6 and TRBJ2-1; TRBD2 agrees at 12 bases. Written as DNA, the CDR3 is TGTGCCAGCGGTAAAACTAGCGGGAGGTACAATGAGCAGTTCTTC. This gives the protein CASGKTSGRYNEQFF.